The following is a TCR beta chain sequence with its context. No antigen is known for it. These data come from a study of shared clonotypes between healthy human individuals. Overall study findings and caveats: With several donors compared, around 5% of naive CD4 clonotypes were shared. Only blood samples were collected, and tissue repertoires likely differ.

Naive-designated CD8 cells lacked CD45RO, were positively enriched for CCR7, and omitted terminally differentiated effector memory CD45RA+ cells. Caucasian adults residing in Nashville, Tennessee made up all the donors. Evenly divided among several immunoSEQ plates was the genomic DNA of each subset. The data were produced by immunoSEQ multiplex PCR, yet TCRdb's version contains in-frame clones alone and is incomplete. The profile covers fewer than 700,000 clones, with 85% to 95% appearing a single time and over 0.1% taken by the ten largest. This CDR3 has 15 amino acids. The J segment lost 5 bases and the V segment lost 0 bases, leaving 5 bases of the junction unmatched. Germline loops: CDR1 LGHNA, CDR2 YNFKEQ.

The sequenced sample consisted of naive CD8+ T cells sorted from blood. The V call is TRBV4-2, the J call TRBJ2-5; the match to TRBD2 covers 8 bases. This clonotype originated in a woman in her 30s in good health. CDR3 in amino acids: CASSQEAGVGETQYF. The CDR3 coding sequence is TGTGCCAGCAGCCAAGAAGCGGGGGTAGGGGAGACCCAGTACTTC.